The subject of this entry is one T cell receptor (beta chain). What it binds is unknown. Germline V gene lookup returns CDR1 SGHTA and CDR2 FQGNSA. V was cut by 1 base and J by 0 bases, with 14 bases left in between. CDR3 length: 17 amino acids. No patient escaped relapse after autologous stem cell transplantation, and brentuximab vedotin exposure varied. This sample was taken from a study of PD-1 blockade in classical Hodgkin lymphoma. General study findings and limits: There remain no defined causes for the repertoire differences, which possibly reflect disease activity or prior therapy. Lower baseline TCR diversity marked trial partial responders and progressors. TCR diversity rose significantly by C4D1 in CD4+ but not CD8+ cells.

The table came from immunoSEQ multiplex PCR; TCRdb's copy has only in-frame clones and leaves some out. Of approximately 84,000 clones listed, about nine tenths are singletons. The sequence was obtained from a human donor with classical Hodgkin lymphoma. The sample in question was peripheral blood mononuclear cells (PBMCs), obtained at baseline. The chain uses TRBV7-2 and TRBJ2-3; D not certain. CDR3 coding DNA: TGTGCCAGCAGCTTAGGTGGGGTCCCCTCTAGCACAGATACGCAGTATTTT. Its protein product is CASSLGGVPSSTDTQYF.